Listed here are 14 T cell receptor beta chains from one sample, sequenced in a study of shared clonotypes between healthy human individuals. Only in-frame clones appear in the TCRdb table, and some are missing; sequencing was by immunoSEQ multiplex PCR. The sample consists of approximately 2,300,000 clones, around 92% of them appearing once. The material sequenced was naive CD4+ T cells from PBMCs. Subset given: CD45RA+ positively selected. The receptors derive from a man between 18 and 29 years old in good health. Some clones in this sample may be carry-over from other donors' samples.

This clone was found once. Other DNA sequences within the sample encode an identical CDR3. V gene TRBV14 combines with J gene TRBJ1-1; D unresolved. Germline-derived CDR1 and CDR2 are SGHDN and FVKESK. V gave up 4 bases and J gave up 0 bases, with 6 bases separating them. The CDR3 sequence is 13 residues long. This chain's CDR3 is CASSPSLNTEAFF. In nucleotides, the CDR3 is TGTGCCAGCAGCCCCAGTCTGAACACTGAAGCTTTCTTT. Variable domain in full (rest from reference TRBV14 and TRBJ1-1): EAGVTQFPSHSVIEKGQTVTLRCDPISGHDNLYWYRRVMGKEIKFLLHFVKESKQDESGMPNNRFLAERTGGTYSTLKVQPAELEDSGVYFCASSPSLNTEAFFGQGTRLTVV.

The genes are TRBV7-2 and TRBJ1-2; D perhaps matches TRBD1 (5 bases). Germline loops: CDR1 SGHTA, CDR2 FQGNSA. With 6 bases removed from V and 8 bases from J, the gap between germline ends came to 16 bases. The CDR3 spans 13 residues. Here the CDR3 reads CASSFRDSGGYTF. In DNA, the CDR3 is TGTGCCAGCAGTTTCAGGGACTCGGGGGGCTACACCTTC.

This chain connects TRBV9 to TRBJ2-7; possible D gene TRBD1, 5 bases. V was cut by 0 bases and J by 2 bases, with 12 bases left in between. The CDR3 is 15 residues long. The germline CDR1 and CDR2 sequences are SGDLS and YYNGEE. CDR3 in amino acids: CASSVGVTATYEQYF. In DNA, the CDR3 is TGTGCCAGCAGCGTAGGGGTGACAGCAACCTACGAGCAGTACTTC.

The V and J genes are TRBV25-1 and TRBJ2-5; D unclear. CDR3 length: 16 amino acids. From germline, CDR1 is MGHDK and CDR2 SYGVNS. V lost 5 bases and J 2 bases, leaving 18 bases between the germline ends. The CDR3 reads CASSLPVGVYQETQYF. As DNA, the CDR3 is TGTGCCAGCAGTCTCCCCGTTGGGGTGTATCAAGAGACCCAGTACTTC. Full variable domain (rest looked up from reference TRBV25-1 and TRBJ2-5): EADIYQTPRYLVIGTGKKITLECSQTMGHDKMYWYQQDPGMELHLIHYSYGVNSTEKGDLSSESTVSRIRTEHFPLTLESARPSHTSQYLCASSLPVGVYQETQYFGPGTRLLVL.

J is TRBJ2-7 and V is TRBV28; tentatively, D is TRBD1 (6 bases). The CDR3 totals 14 residues. V lost 6 bases, J lost 2 bases, and 14 bases lay in between. CDR1 MDHEN and CDR2 SYDVKM come from the germline V gene. For the CDR3, the DNA is TGTGCCAGCAGCCCCGGGACACCTACCTACGAGCAGTACTTC. This encodes CASSPGTPTYEQYF. The full variable domain, with the rest looked up from reference TRBV28 and TRBJ2-7, is DVKVTQSSRYLVKRTGEKVFLECVQDMDHENMFWYRQDPGLGLRLIYFSYDVKMKEKGDIPEGYSVSREKKERFSLILESASTNQTSMYLCASSPGTPTYEQYFGPGTRLTVT.

The J gene is TRBJ2-2, the V gene TRBV25-1; D is perhaps TRBD1 (5 bases). The germline V gene encodes CDR1 MGHDK and CDR2 SYGVNS. The CDR3 loop spans 14 amino acids. V was shortened by 2 bases and J by 5 bases, with 9 bases between the two germline ends. As DNA, the CDR3 is TGTGCCAGCAGTGAACAGGGTAGAACCGGGGAGCTGTTTTTT. Its protein product is CASSEQGRTGELFF.

This clone was picked up one time. The V and J genes are TRBV29-1 and TRBJ2-2; no reliable D call. V shed 3 bases and J shed 1 base, with 6 bases lying between them. The germline V gene encodes CDR1 SQVTM and CDR2 ANQGSEA. The CDR3 sequence is 13 residues long. CDR3 coding DNA: TGCAGCGTTGATGCCAAGAACACCGGGGAGCTGTTTTTT. Amino acids: CSVDAKNTGELFF.

The chain links TRBV7-2 to TRBJ2-1, with no clear D. Trimming shortened V by 1 base and J by 7 bases, and 11 bases separated the two germline ends. The germline V gene has CDR1 SGHTA and CDR2 FQGNSA. The length of the CDR3 is 14 residues. CDR3 residues: CASSLGQVTNEQFF. As DNA, the CDR3 is TGTGCCAGCAGCTTAGGCCAAGTCACGAATGAGCAGTTCTTC. Together with reference TRBV7-2 and TRBJ2-1, the CDR3 gives the full variable domain: GAGVSQSPSNKVTEKGKDVELRCDPISGHTALYWYRQSLGQGLEFLIYFQGNSAPDKSGLPSDRFSAERTGGSVSTLTIQRTQQEDSAVYLCASSLGQVTNEQFFGPGTRLTVL.

The chain carries TRBV10-1 and TRBJ2-1; D might be TRBD1 (6 bases). V gave up 1 base and J gave up 9 bases, with 16 bases separating them. Germline CDR1 reads WNHNN; CDR2 reads SYGVQD (reference sequence). This CDR3 is built from 15 residues. The chain's CDR3 is CASSEFRGDSSEQFF. CDR3 nucleotides: TGCGCCAGCAGTGAGTTCAGGGGCGATTCTAGTGAGCAGTTCTTC.

The rearrangement joins TRBV4-1 to TRBJ1-4; D gene ambiguous. Trimming took 4 bases from V and 7 from J, leaving 13 bases between them. The CDR3 consists of 14 residues. CDR1 is MGHRA and CDR2 is YSYEKL in the germline V gene. CDR3 nucleotide sequence: TGCGCCAGCAGCCGAGTCGAAGGTTCTGAAAAACTGTTTTTT. It is translated as CASSRVEGSEKLFF.

The genes are TRBV5-1 and TRBJ2-1, with 7 nucleotides matching TRBD1. Losses at the gene ends were 5 bases for V and 1 base for J; bases not matched to a gene: 6. The CDR3 runs to 15 residues. Germline CDR1 is SGHRS and CDR2 is YFSETQ. The chain's CDR3 is CASRPTGNSYNEQFF. The CDR3 DNA reads as TGCGCCAGCAGACCGACAGGGAATTCCTACAATGAGCAGTTCTTC.

This clone has only one observation. The gene calls are TRBV7-9 and TRBJ2-1; 11 bases are shared with TRBD2. Germline values: CDR1 SEHNR, CDR2 FQNEAQ (reference sequence). V gave up 2 bases and J gave up 10 bases; unmatched junction bases: 10. The CDR3 is 16 amino acids. The CDR3 DNA reads as TGTGCCAGCAGCTTATCGGGACTAGCGGAGCCCAAGGAGCAGTTCTTC. Residues: CASSLSGLAEPKEQFF.

The chain combines TRBV14 with TRBJ2-3; 10 bases fit TRBD2. There are 18 residues in the CDR3. Germline V gene lookup returns CDR1 SGHDN and CDR2 FVKESK. The V gene end was trimmed by 0 bases and the J gene end by 5 bases; junction bases not matched to a gene: 11. CDR3 loop: CASSQDKAGGPPRDTQYF. As DNA, the CDR3 is TGTGCCAGCAGCCAAGACAAAGCGGGAGGGCCTCCAAGAGATACGCAGTATTTT.

The rearrangement joins TRBV2 to TRBJ2-4, with D possibly TRBD2 on 6 matching bases. Per germline, CDR1 SNHLY and CDR2 FYNNEI. Trimming cost V 7 bases and J 8 bases, with 18 bases left between them. The CDR3 loop spans 14 amino acids. The DNA of the CDR3 is TGTGCCAGCAAGGCGGGGCACACTGTAGACATTCAGTACTTC. Translation: CASKAGHTVDIQYF.